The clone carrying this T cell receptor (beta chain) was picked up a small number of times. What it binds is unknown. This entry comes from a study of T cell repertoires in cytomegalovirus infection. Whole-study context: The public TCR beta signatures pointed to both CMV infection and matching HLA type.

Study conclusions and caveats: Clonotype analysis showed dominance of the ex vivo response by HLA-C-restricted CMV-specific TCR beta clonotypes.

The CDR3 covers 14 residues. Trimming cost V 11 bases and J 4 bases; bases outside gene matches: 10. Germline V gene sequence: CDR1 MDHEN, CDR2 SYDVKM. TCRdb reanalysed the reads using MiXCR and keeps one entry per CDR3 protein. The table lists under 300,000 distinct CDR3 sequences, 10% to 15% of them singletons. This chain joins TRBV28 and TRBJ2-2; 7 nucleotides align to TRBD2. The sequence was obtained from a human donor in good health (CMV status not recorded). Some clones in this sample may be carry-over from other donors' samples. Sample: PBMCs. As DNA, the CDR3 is TGTGCCGGTAGCCCTAGCGGACTCACCGGGGAGCTGTTTTTT. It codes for CAGSPSGLTGELFF.